The TCR beta chain under discussion was sequenced for a study of beta chain features in type 1 diabetes. For the study at large: The patients were much like the healthy donors in age, gender and cell yields. In all, around 99 million sorted cells from all samples were analyzed.

Broader study findings: Shorter TCRB CDR3s, moderately but significantly so, marked every one of the four CD4+ subsets in Type 1 diabetes patients.

This clone was recorded a few times. Its antigen is currently unknown. Purity exceeded 98% in all sorted populations. The authors reverse transcribed all of the isolated RNA, so sequencing captured expressed TCRB transcripts. Assay used: immunoSEQ multiplex PCR; TCRdb lists only in-frame clones, some missing. The repertoire includes about 160,000 clones, about 9% of them detected once, and around 0.5% sits in the top ten. The clonotype originates from a woman under 30 with type 1 diabetes. The sequencing sample was made of central memory CD4+ T cells from blood.

CDR3 sequence: CAISDLAVGANVLTF. CDR3 nucleotide sequence: TGTGCCATCAGTGACCTAGCGGTGGGTGCCAACGTCCTGACTTTC. V gene TRBV10-3 combines with J gene TRBJ2-6; 7 nucleotides match TRBD2. Germline CDR1 is ENHRY and CDR2 is SYGVKD. There are 15 residues in the CDR3. The V segment lost 3 bases and the J segment 7 bases; nucleotides outside the gene matches: 6.